The rows below give T cell receptor beta chains drawn from one sample of a study of T cell responses to AZD1222 COVID-19 vaccine. Generated by immunoSEQ multiplex PCR, the TCRdb table keeps only in-frame clones and is missing some. The repertoire holds around 110,000 clones, with around 88% as singletons. The sample was peripheral blood, taken on day 0 of AZD1222 vaccination. The receptor set was obtained from an adult in good health. Both conserved end residues are part of each CDR3. The D gene is left open where the match is weak. Rows may omit the clone size; those that give it use once, few, many or a size class.

TRBV24-1	-	TRBD1	TRBJ1-2	TGTGCCACCAGGGGGGACAGGGGCTACGAGGGCTACACCTTC	CATRGDRGYEGYTF
TRBV7-9	-	TRBD2	TRBJ2-7	TGTGCCAGCAGCCCTGGACTAGCGGCTCGGGAGCAGTACTTC	CASSPGLAAREQYF
TRBV6-5	-	TRBD1	TRBJ1-2	TGTGCCAGCAGCTCTCAGGGGGGGAATGGCTACACCTTC	CASSSQGGNGYTF
TRBV18	-	-	TRBJ1-4	TGTGCCAGCTCACCGGCCAGGGCTGCAACTAATGAAAAACTGTTTTTT	CASSPARAATNEKLFF
TRBV19	-	TRBD1	TRBJ1-1	TGTGCTTCAATACAGGGGAGGACTGAAGCTTTCTTT	CASIQGRTEAFF
TRBV3-1/TRBV3-2	-	TRBD1	TRBJ1-2	TGTGCCAGCAGCCTCCCGGGACAGGGGGCGCGGGGCTACACCTTC	CASSLPGQGARGYTF
TRBV27	once	-	TRBJ2-7	TGTGCCAGCAGGGGAACGACAGGCACCGACTACGAGCAGTACTTC	CASRGTTGTDYEQYF
TRBV28	few	TRBD1	TRBJ1-2	TGTGCCAGCAGTTTTTCCTACCGACAGGGGGCGGCGAGTGGCTACACCTTC	CASSFSYRQGAASGYTF
TRBV7-2	-	-	TRBJ2-1	TGTGCCAGCAGCCCACGCTGGACCAGGAGGGGTTTAAATGAGCAGTTCTTC	CASSPRWTRRGLNEQFF
TRBV5-1	-	-	TRBJ2-5	TGCGCCAGCAGCCCGGGGACCGGTTTAGAGACCCAGTACTTC	CASSPGTGLETQYF
TRBV5-6	-	TRBD2	TRBJ2-3	TGTGCCAGCAGCTTGGGACTAGCGTCAGATACGCAGTATTTT	CASSLGLASDTQYF
TRBV5-1	-	TRBD1	TRBJ1-2	TGCGCCAGCAGGTCGCTACAGGGGCCTATCAATAACTATGGCTACACCTTC	CASRSLQGPINNYGYTF
TRBV5-5	once	TRBD1	TRBJ1-4	TGTGCCAGCAGCATCTTTGGACAGGGCGATGAAAAACTGTTTTTT	CASSIFGQGDEKLFF
TRBV18	-	TRBD1	TRBJ2-3	TGTGCCAGCTCACCTATCCAGGGGGGCACAGATACGCAGTATTTT	CASSPIQGGTDTQYF
TRBV6-2/TRBV6-3	-	TRBD1	TRBJ2-7	TGTGCCAGCAGCTTGACAGGGGTTCGAGGCGAGCAGTACTTC	CASSLTGVRGEQYF
TRBV5-5	-	-	TRBJ1-5	TGTGCCAGCAGCTATTGGGAGGAGCCCCAGCATTTT	CASSYWEEPQHF
TRBV28	-	-	TRBJ1-1	TGTGCCACTAAGGGACAACTTTACACTGAAGCTTTCTTT	CATKGQLYTEAFF
TRBV6-5	-	TRBD1	TRBJ2-7	TGTGCCAGCACCCACATACAGGGGGCGTCCTACGAGCAGTACTTC	CASTHIQGASYEQYF
TRBV3-1/TRBV3-2	-	TRBD1	TRBJ2-7	TGTGCCAGCAGCCAAGTGGCAGGGGGTTATCGCGAGCAGTACTTC	CASSQVAGGYREQYF
TRBV9	-	TRBD2	TRBJ2-1	TGTGCCAGCAAGGGGACAGGGACTAGCGGGACCTACAATGAGCAGTTCTTC	CASKGTGTSGTYNEQFF
TRBV15	-	-	TRBJ1-1	TGTGCCACCAGCAAGGGGCAGGGCGTCACTGAAGCTTTCTTT	CATSKGQGVTEAFF
TRBV30	-	-	TRBJ2-5	TGTGCCTGGAGTAACGGACAGCAGGCGAAAGAGACCCAGTACTTC	CAWSNGQQAKETQYF
TRBV6-2/TRBV6-3	-	TRBD1	TRBJ2-3	TGTGCCAGCAGTTATGGCAGGGGGTTAGATACGCAGTATTTT	CASSYGRGLDTQYF
TRBV6-5	-	-	TRBJ1-2	TGTGCCAGCCAAGGGGGGGACGCCCGAAACTATGGCTACACCTTC	CASQGGDARNYGYTF
TRBV7-3	-	-	TRBJ2-7	TGTGCCAGCAGCTTAAGCGAGGGGACACCCTACGAGCAGTACTTC	CASSLSEGTPYEQYF
TRBV5-1	-	TRBD2	TRBJ2-7	TGCGCCAGCAGCTTGGTGGCTAGCGGGTGGAGCTCCTACGAGCAGTACTTC	CASSLVASGWSSYEQYF
TRBV5-1	-	-	TRBJ1-6	TGCGCCAGCAGCTTGGGTGGACTCGAGTCTTCACCCCTCCACTTT	CASSLGGLESSPLHF
TRBV5-1	-	TRBD1	TRBJ1-2	TGCGCCAGCAGCCCCCAGGGGGACAGGGCAGGAGGCTACACCTTC	CASSPQGDRAGGYTF
TRBV3-1/TRBV3-2	once	TRBD1	TRBJ1-2	TGTGCCAGCAGCCAATCAGGACAGGGTGGTGTTGGCTACACCTTC	CASSQSGQGGVGYTF
TRBV19	once	TRBD2	TRBJ2-3	TGTGCCAGTAGTGTCGGGACTAGCAGACCCACAGATACGCAGTATTTT	CASSVGTSRPTDTQYF
TRBV28	-	TRBD1	TRBJ1-5	TGTGCCAGCAGTATGAACAGGGGGCAGGTTCAGCCCCAGCATTTT	CASSMNRGQVQPQHF
TRBV9	-	-	TRBJ2-1	TGTGCCAGCAGCAGACGCGGGACAGACAATGAGCAGTTCTTC	CASSRRGTDNEQFF
TRBV7-2	-	-	TRBJ1-5	TGTGCCAGCAGCTTAGAGGGAGTATGGGCCAATCAGCCCCAGCATTTT	CASSLEGVWANQPQHF
TRBV7-3	-	TRBD2	TRBJ2-3	TGTGCCAGCAGCTTCACGGGGGGTGCAGATACGCAGTATTTT	CASSFTGGADTQYF
TRBV27	-	TRBD1	TRBJ2-4	TGTGCCAGCAGTTTATCCGCAGGGGGCGAAAACATTCAGTACTTC	CASSLSAGGENIQYF
TRBV5-1	-	TRBD2	TRBJ2-1	TGCGCCAGCAGCTCGGGACTAGCGGGCCGCTCCTACAATGAGCAGTTCTTC	CASSSGLAGRSYNEQFF
TRBV7-2	once	TRBD2	TRBJ2-2	TGTGCCAGCAGCCCGACTAGCGGGGGGGCCCACACCGGGGAGCTGTTTTTT	CASSPTSGGAHTGELFF
TRBV2	-	TRBD2	TRBJ2-5	TGTGCCAGCAGGCGGGAGCAAGAGACCCAGTACTTC	CASRREQETQYF
TRBV5-8	once	-	TRBJ2-7	TGTGCCAGCAGCCCGAGGAACGGGGACGAGCAGTACTTC	CASSPRNGDEQYF
TRBV5-1	once	-	TRBJ2-5	TGCGCCAGCAGCACCCCACAAGAGACCCAGTACTTC	CASSTPQETQYF
TRBV6-2/TRBV6-3	-	-	TRBJ2-2	TGTGCCAGCAACCCGGGACCAAGAGGCACCGGGGAGCTGTTTTTT	CASNPGPRGTGELFF
TRBV6-2/TRBV6-3	once	TRBD1	TRBJ1-1	TGTGCCAGCAGTTACCCGGGACAGGGGAGGAACACTGAAGCTTTCTTT	CASSYPGQGRNTEAFF
TRBV5-1	once	-	TRBJ1-2	TGCGCCAGCACCCCCCTTGGGGTGGAAGGCTACACCTTC	CASTPLGVEGYTF
TRBV28	-	TRBD1	TRBJ1-3	TGTGCCAGCAGAGCCCCGGGACAGGGTTACACCATATATTTT	CASRAPGQGYTIYF
TRBV7-2	-	-	TRBJ2-2	TGTGCCAGCAGCTTATCACGGGGGCCCGGGGAGCTGTTTTTT	CASSLSRGPGELFF
TRBV19	-	-	TRBJ2-7	TGTGCCAGTGGTCGGGATATCGGGTCCAACGAGCAGTACTTC	CASGRDIGSNEQYF
TRBV27	-	-	TRBJ1-2	TGTGCCAGCACCCCCGGAGGCCGCTATGGCTACACCTTC	CASTPGGRYGYTF
TRBV5-6	-	-	TRBJ2-7	TGTGCCAGCAGACGCCTCGGGACGGGGAGCTCCTACGAGCAGTACTTC	CASRRLGTGSSYEQYF
TRBV6-5	-	-	TRBJ2-3	TGTGCCAGCACGGGGTCTTCTAGCACAGATACGCAGTATTTT	CASTGSSSTDTQYF
TRBV4-3	-	TRBD2	TRBJ2-3	TGCGCCAGCAGCCAAGAAACTAGCGGGAGGAGGGATACGCAGTATTTT	CASSQETSGRRDTQYF
TRBV6-5	-	TRBD1	TRBJ1-2	TGTGCCAGCAGCCCGGGACAGGGGGCCGGCTATGGCTACACCTTC	CASSPGQGAGYGYTF
TRBV3-1/TRBV3-2	-	-	TRBJ1-2	TGTGCCAGCAGCCAAGGGGCCTTAGGACAGCCCTATGGCTACACCTTC	CASSQGALGQPYGYTF
TRBV5-1	-	-	TRBJ2-2	TGCGCCAGCAGCTTGGCCGGAAACAGGGGCGCGGGGACCGGGGAGCTGTTTTTT	CASSLAGNRGAGTGELFF